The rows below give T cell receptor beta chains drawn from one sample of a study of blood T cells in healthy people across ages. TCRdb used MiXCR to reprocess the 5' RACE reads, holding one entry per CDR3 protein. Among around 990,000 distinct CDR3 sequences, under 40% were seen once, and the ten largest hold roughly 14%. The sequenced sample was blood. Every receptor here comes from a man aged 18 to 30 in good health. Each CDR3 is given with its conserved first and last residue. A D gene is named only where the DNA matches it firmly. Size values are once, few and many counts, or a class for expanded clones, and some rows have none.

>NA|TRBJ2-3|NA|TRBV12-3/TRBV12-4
CASGALPATQYF
TGTGCCAGCGGGGCTCTACCCGCAACGCAGTATTTT
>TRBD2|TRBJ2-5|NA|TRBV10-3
CAIRDQSGGTQYF
TGTGCCATCAGAGACCAAAGCGGGGGGACCCAGTACTTC
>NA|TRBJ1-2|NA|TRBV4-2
CASSQEVSDTYGYTF
TGTGCCAGCAGCCAAGAAGTCAGTGATACCTATGGCTACACCTTC
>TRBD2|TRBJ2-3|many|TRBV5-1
CASSLGTSGGTDTQYF
TGCGCCAGCAGCTTAGGGACTAGCGGGGGCACAGATACGCAGTATTTT
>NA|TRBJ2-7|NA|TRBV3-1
CASSQDTNNEQYF
TGTGCCAGCAGCCAAGATACAAACAATGAGCAGTACTTC
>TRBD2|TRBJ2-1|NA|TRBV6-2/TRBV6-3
CASLRAGRRELFF
TGTGCCAGCCTTCGAGCGGGGCGGAGGGAGCTGTTCTTC
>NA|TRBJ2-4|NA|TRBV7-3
CASSLTGGESGNIQYF
TGTGCCAGCAGCTTAACCGGGGGCGAGAGCGGGAACATTCAGTACTTC
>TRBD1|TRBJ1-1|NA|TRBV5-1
CASSLPQGANTEAFF
TGCGCCAGCAGCTTGCCACAGGGGGCGAACACTGAAGCTTTCTTT
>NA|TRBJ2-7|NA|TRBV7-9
CASSPPRQSYEQYF
TGTGCCAGCAGCCCACCTAGACAGTCCTACGAGCAGTACTTC
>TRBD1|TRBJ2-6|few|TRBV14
CASSSSRRGLSGANVLTF
TGTGCCAGCAGCAGTTCTCGCAGGGGGCTCTCTGGGGCCAACGTCCTGACTTTC
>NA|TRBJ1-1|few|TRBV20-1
CSARLRNTEAFF
TGCAGTGCTAGGCTCAGGAACACTGAAGCTTTCTTT
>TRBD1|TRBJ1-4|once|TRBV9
CASSETGWTNEKLFF
TGTGCCAGCAGTGAGACAGGGTGGACTAATGAAAAACTGTTTTTT
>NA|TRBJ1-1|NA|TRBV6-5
CASSRKGRTEAFF
TGTGCCAGCAGTCGGAAGGGAAGGACTGAAGCTTTCTTT
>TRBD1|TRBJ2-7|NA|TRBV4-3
CASSSITGAYEQYF
TGCGCCAGCAGCTCCATTACAGGGGCCTACGAGCAGTACTTC
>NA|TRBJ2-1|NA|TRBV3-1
CASSQGILRSSYNEQFF
TGTGCCAGCAGCCAAGGAATACTGCGCAGCTCCTACAATGAGCAGTTCTTC
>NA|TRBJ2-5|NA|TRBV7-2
CASSLFVAPQETQYF
TGTGCCAGCAGCTTATTCGTAGCGCCACAAGAGACCCAGTACTTC
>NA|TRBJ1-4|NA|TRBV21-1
CASSIGPDRAYLATNEKLFF
TGTGCCAGCAGCATCGGACCGGACCGGGCGTACCTCGCAACTAATGAAAAACTGTTTTTT
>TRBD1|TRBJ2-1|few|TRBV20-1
CSAGNPGQKYNEQFF
TGCAGTGCAGGGAACCCGGGACAGAAGTACAATGAGCAGTTCTTC
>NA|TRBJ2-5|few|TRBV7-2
CASSLVGFRSRRETQYF
TGTGCCAGCAGCTTAGTAGGCTTCAGGTCGAGGAGGGAGACCCAGTACTTC
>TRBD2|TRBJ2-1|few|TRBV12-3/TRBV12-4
CASSSVPGTSGTYNEQFF
TGTGCCAGCAGTTCCGTACCCGGGACTAGCGGGACCTACAATGAGCAGTTCTTC
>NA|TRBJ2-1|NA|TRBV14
CASSQAAGANNEQFF
TGTGCCAGCAGCCAAGCCGCCGGGGCCAACAATGAGCAGTTCTTC
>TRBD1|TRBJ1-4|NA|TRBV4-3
CASSADRANEKLFF
TGCGCCAGCAGCGCCGACAGGGCTAATGAAAAACTGTTTTTT
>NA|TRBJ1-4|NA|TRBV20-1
CSVWGGVAEKLFF
TGCAGTGTATGGGGGGGCGTTGCTGAAAAACTGTTTTTT